Each of the 10 T cell receptor beta chains below was sequenced from the same sample in a study of T cells expressing NK-cell markers. TCRdb re-called the 5' RACE reads; every CDR3 protein appears as one record, without DNA. The table counts about 460,000 distinct CDR3 sequences; about 1.5% lies in the top ten. Sequencing input: blood T cells: a sorted CD56 or NKG2C T cell subset, CD4+ or CD8+ T cells, or bulk PBMC T cells (not recorded which). Receptors were obtained from a woman aged 45-65 years in good health.

This chain joins TRBV19 and TRBJ1-5. Germline V CDR1 and CDR2: LNHDA, SQIVND (reference sequence). There are 14 residues in the CDR3. The CDR3 protein is CASSTKRGDQPQHF.

The gene calls are TRBV7-9 and TRBJ2-2. This CDR3 spans 18 amino acids. CDR1 is SEHNR and CDR2 is FQNEAQ in the germline V gene (reference sequence). CDR3 protein: CASSLAGGPEWNTGELFF.

The chain couples TRBV5-1 to TRBJ2-5; with no DNA, the TCRdb D assignment of TRBD1 cannot be verified. The length of the CDR3 is 15 residues. Germline CDR1 SGHRS, CDR2 YFSETQ. The CDR3 here is CASSFGGGDLETQYF.

This CDR3 reads CSARPGTSASYEQYF. The chain uses TRBV20-1 and TRBJ2-7; with no DNA, the TCRdb D assignment of TRBD2 cannot be verified. This CDR3 region has 15 residues. Germline CDR1 and CDR2: DFQATT and SNEGSKA (reference sequence).

The chain's CDR3 is CASSDALAGDEQFF. V gene TRBV6-1 combines with J gene TRBJ2-1; TCRdb lists TRBD2, though no DNA is available to test this call. Germline values: CDR1 MNHNS, CDR2 SASEGT. This CDR3 is 14 amino acids long.

The V and J genes are TRBV12-3 or TRBV12-4 and TRBJ2-1; TCRdb proposes TRBD1, but this gene call is untestable without DNA. The length of the CDR3 is 16 residues. CDR3 loop: CASSQYPGQGKSEQFF.

The chain has TRBV5-1 and TRBJ2-5; there is no DNA to check the TCRdb D call of TRBD2. From germline, CDR1 is SGHRS and CDR2 YFSETQ. The CDR3 is 15 residues long. CDR3 region: CASSLGTALQETQYF. Using reference TRBV5-1 and TRBJ2-5 for the parts outside the CDR3, the full variable domain is KAGVTQTPRYLIKTRGQQVTLSCSPISGHRSVSWYQQTPGQGLQFLFEYFSETQRNKGNFPGRFSGRQFSNSRSEMNVSTLELGDSALYLCASSLGTALQETQYFGPGTRLLVL.

The genes are TRBV5-1 and TRBJ1-2; as DNA is missing, the TRBD1 call by TCRdb cannot be tested. This CDR3 has 13 residues. Germline values: CDR1 SGHRS, CDR2 YFSETQ. The CDR3 protein is CASSPDRLSGYTF. The full variable domain, rest sourced from reference TRBV5-1 and TRBJ1-2, is KAGVTQTPRYLIKTRGQQVTLSCSPISGHRSVSWYQQTPGQGLQFLFEYFSETQRNKGNFPGRFSGRQFSNSRSEMNVSTLELGDSALYLCASSPDRLSGYTFGSGTRLTVV.

V usage is TRBV20-1 and J usage is TRBJ2-5; TCRdb lists TRBD2, though no DNA is available to test this call. In germline, CDR1 is DFQATT, CDR2 SNEGSKA (reference sequence). There are 18 residues in the CDR3. The CDR3 region is CSARDQSGQLAGLETQYF.

This rearrangement joins TRBV30 to TRBJ1-2. CDR3 size: 14 residues. Per germline, CDR1 GTSNPN and CDR2 SVGIG (reference sequence). The CDR3 sequence: CAWSHGTAGYGYTF.